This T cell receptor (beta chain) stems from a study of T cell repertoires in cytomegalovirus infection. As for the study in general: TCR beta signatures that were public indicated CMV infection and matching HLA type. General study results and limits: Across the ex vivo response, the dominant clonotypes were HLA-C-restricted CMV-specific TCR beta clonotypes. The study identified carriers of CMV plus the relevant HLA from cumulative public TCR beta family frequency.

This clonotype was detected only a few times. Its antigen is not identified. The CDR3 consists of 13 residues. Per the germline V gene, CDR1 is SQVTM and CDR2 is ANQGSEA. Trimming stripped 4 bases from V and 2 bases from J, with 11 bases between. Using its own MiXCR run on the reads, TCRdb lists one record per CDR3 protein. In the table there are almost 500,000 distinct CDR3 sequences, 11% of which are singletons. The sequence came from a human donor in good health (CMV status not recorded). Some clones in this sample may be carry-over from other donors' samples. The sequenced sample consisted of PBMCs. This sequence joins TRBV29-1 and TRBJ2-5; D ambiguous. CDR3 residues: CSVVRPEQETQYF. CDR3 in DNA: TGCAGCGTTGTCAGGCCCGAACAAGAGACCCAGTACTTC.